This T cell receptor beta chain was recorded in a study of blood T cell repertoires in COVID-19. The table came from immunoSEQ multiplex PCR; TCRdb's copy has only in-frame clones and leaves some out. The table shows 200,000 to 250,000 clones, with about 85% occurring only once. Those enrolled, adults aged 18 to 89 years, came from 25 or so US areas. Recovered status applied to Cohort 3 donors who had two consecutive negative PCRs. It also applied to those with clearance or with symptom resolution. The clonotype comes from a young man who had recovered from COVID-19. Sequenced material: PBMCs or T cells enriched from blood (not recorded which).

The CDR3 sequence: CASSQVATSGSSYNEQFF. The CDR3 nucleotides read TGTGCCAGCAGCCAAGTTGCGACTAGCGGGAGCTCCTACAATGAGCAGTTCTTC. The rearrangement joins TRBV3-1 (or the pseudogene TRBV3-2) to TRBJ2-1; 12 bases are shared with TRBD2. Losses at the gene ends were 1 base for V and 0 bases for J; bases not matched to a gene: 4. The length of the CDR3 is 18 residues. CDR1 and CDR2 (germline): LGHDT, YNNKEL (reference sequence).